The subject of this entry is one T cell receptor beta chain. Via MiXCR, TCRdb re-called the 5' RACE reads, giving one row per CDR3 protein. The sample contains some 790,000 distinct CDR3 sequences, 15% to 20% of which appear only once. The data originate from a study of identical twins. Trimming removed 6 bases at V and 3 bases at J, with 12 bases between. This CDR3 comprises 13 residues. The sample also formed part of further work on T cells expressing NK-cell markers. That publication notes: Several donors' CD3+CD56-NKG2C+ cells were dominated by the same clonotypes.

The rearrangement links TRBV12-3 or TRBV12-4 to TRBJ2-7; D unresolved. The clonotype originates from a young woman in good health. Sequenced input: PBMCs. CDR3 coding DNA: TGTGCCAGCAGATCCGTCGGCGGCTACGAGCAGTACTTC. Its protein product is CASRSVGGYEQYF.